A selection of T cell receptor beta chains follows, all from one sample in a study of CD8 T cells in Susac syndrome. TCRdb re-called the immunoSEQ multiplex PCR reads with MiXCR, one entry per CDR3 protein. The sample has 200,000 or so distinct CDR3 sequences, nearly 95% seen once; the top ten hold about 0.087%. The sequenced material came from CD4+ T cells from PBMCs. The receptors originated from a human donor with multiple sclerosis. Both conserved end residues are part of each CDR3. The D gene is left open where the match is weak. Not every row has a clone size; where given, it reads once, few, many or a size class.

D gene | J gene | V gene | clone size | CDR3 DNA | CDR3 protein
TRBD2 | TRBJ2-1 | TRBV20-1 | . | TGCAGTGCTAGAAACGGGACTAGCGGGAGAATGTCCTACAATGAGCAGTTCTTC | CSARNGTSGRMSYNEQFF
TRBD2 | TRBJ2-1 | TRBV9 | . | TGTGCCAGCAGCGTAGAGCGGGAAAGGGGCAATGAGCAGTTCTTC | CASSVERERGNEQFF
TRBD2 | TRBJ2-3 | TRBV6-2/TRBV6-3 | . | TGTGCCAGCAGACCCCGACTAGCGGGCACAGATACGCAGTATTTT | CASRPRLAGTDTQYF
. | TRBJ2-3 | TRBV7-9 | . | TGTGCCAGCATTTGGGGCGATACGCAGTATTTT | CASIWGDTQYF
. | TRBJ1-5 | TRBV6-5 | . | TGTGCCAGCAGCCCAAGCCTTTGGCAGCCCCAGCATTTT | CASSPSLWQPQHF
. | TRBJ2-7 | TRBV5-1 | . | TGCGCCAGCAGTTCAGACCGTGCCAAGCACTTC | CASSSDRAKHF
. | TRBJ2-5 | TRBV12-3/TRBV12-4 | . | TGTGCCAGCAGTTTAGTCCCAGGCCAAGAGACCCAGTACTTC | CASSLVPGQETQYF
TRBD2 | TRBJ2-1 | TRBV5-1 | . | TGCGCCAGCAGCTTGGCGGGGACTAGAGATGAGCAGTTCTTC | CASSLAGTRDEQFF
TRBD1 | TRBJ2-3 | TRBV11-2 | . | TGTGCCAGCACCCGGGACAGGGCGACAGATACGCAGTATTTT | CASTRDRATDTQYF
. | TRBJ2-6 | TRBV27 | . | TGTGCCAGCAAAAACAGCGGCGCTGGGGCCAACGTCCTGACTTTC | CASKNSGAGANVLTF
TRBD1 | TRBJ1-1 | TRBV30 | . | TGTCAAGGCGCCGGGACAGGGGGTAATGGTTTCTTT | CQGAGTGGNGFF
TRBD2 | TRBJ2-3 | TRBV7-8 | . | TGTGCCACCCATCCGCCCTTAAGGGAGGGCCCAGATACGCAGTATTTT | CATHPPLREGPDTQYF
. | TRBJ1-1 | TRBV12-3/TRBV12-4 | once | TGTGCCAGCAGTTTCGGACCGGTGGACACTGAAGCTTTCTTT | CASSFGPVDTEAFF
. | TRBJ2-7 | TRBV10-3 | once | TGTGCCATCAGCTCAACAGGGAACGAGCAGTACTTC | CAISSTGNEQYF
. | TRBJ1-2 | TRBV6-1 | . | TGTGCCAGCAGGGAACAACTTCGCTATGGCTACACCTTC | CASREQLRYGYTF
TRBD1 | TRBJ2-6 | TRBV9 | . | TGTGCCAGCAGGGGAACAGGGGGCTCCCCCAGCGTCCTGACTTTC | CASRGTGGSPSVLTF
TRBD2 | TRBJ2-1 | TRBV7-2 | . | TGTGCCAGCAGCCAGGATTGGGGGGGAGCGCTCTTC | CASSQDWGGALF
TRBD1 | TRBJ2-5 | TRBV29-1 | few | TGCAGCGTCGGACATGGGACAGAACTACGGGCCCAGTACTTC | CSVGHGTELRAQYF
TRBD2 | TRBJ2-2 | TRBV9 | . | TGTGCCAGCAGCGGACTAGCGGGCCCCGGGGAGCTGTTTTTT | CASSGLAGPGELFF
TRBD2 | TRBJ2-5 | TRBV11-2 | . | TGTGCCAGCAGCTTGAGGGCTAGCGGGTACCAAGAGACCCAGTACTTC | CASSLRASGYQETQYF
TRBD2 | TRBJ2-4 | TRBV9 | . | TGTGCCAGCAGCGTAGCCAGCGGGGATAAAAACATTCAGTACTTC | CASSVASGDKNIQYF
. | TRBJ2-7 | TRBV27 | . | TGTGCCAGCACCCCCTGGCATGGGGCAATGGGGGGCGAGCAGTACTTC | CASTPWHGAMGGEQYF
. | TRBJ1-1 | TRBV24-1 | . | TGTGCCACCAGTGCCAACAGGGATGGGACTGAAGCTTTCTTT | CATSANRDGTEAFF